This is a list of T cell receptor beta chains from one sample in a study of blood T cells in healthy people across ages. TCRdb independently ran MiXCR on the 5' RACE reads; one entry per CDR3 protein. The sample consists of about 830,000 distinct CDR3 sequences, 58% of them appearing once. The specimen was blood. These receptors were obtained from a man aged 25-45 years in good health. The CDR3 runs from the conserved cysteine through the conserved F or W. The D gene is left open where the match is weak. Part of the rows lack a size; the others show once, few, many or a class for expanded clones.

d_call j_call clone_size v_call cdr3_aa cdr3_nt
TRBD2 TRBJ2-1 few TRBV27 CASSPAGTTSYNEQFF TGTGCCAGCAGTCCCGCGGGGACTACCTCCTACAATGAGCAGTTCTTC
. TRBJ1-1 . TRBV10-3 CAISEGPTEAFF TGTGCCATCAGTGAGGGTCCCACTGAAGCTTTCTTT
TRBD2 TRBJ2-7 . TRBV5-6 CASRHHPAGRTRYEQYF TGTGCCAGCAGACACCATCCAGCGGGAAGAACCCGCTACGAGCAGTACTTC
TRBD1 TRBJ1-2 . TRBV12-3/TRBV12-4 CASSPGQKSGYTF TGTGCCAGCAGTCCGGGACAGAAATCAGGCTACACCTTC
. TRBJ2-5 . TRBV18 CASSPEGGKQETQYF TGTGCCAGCTCACCGGAAGGCGGGAAGCAAGAGACCCAGTACTTC
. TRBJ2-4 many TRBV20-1 CSARDKVDNIQYF TGCAGTGCCAGGGACAAAGTCGATAACATTCAGTACTTC
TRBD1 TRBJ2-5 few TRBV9 CASSIRQGNQETQYF TGTGCCAGCAGCATAAGACAGGGAAACCAAGAGACCCAGTACTTC
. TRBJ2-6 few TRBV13 CASSSRLSGANVLTF TGTGCCAGCAGCTCAAGACTCTCTGGGGCCAACGTCCTGACTTTC
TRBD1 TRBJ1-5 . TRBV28 CTSRLDRDLQPQHF TGTACCAGCAGGTTGGACAGGGACTTGCAGCCCCAGCATTTT
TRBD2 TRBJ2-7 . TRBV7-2 CASSLTSGGPLRYEQYF TGTGCCAGCAGCTTGACTAGCGGGGGGCCCCTTCGTTACGAGCAGTACTTC
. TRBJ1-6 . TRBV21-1 CASSKTTGRPDGSPLHF TGTGCCAGCAGCAAAACGACAGGGAGGCCCGATGGTTCACCCCTCCACTTT
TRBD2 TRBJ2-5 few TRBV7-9 CASSAWTSTQETQYF TGTGCCAGCAGCGCTTGGACTAGCACCCAAGAGACCCAGTACTTC
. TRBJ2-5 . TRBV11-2 CASSSPPGRWETQYF TGTGCCAGCAGCTCACCCCCGGGGCGATGGGAGACCCAGTACTTC
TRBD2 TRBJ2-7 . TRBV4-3 CASSQQTSGSLGTYEQYF TGCGCCAGCAGCCAACAGACTAGCGGGAGCCTCGGTACCTACGAGCAGTACTTC
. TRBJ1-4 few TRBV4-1 CASSSGQRAYGLFF TGCGCCAGCAGCTCTGGACAGAGGGCTTATGGACTGTTTTTT
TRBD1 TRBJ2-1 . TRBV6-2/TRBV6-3 CASSYRDRDDEQFF TGTGCCAGCAGTTACAGGGACAGGGACGATGAGCAGTTCTTC
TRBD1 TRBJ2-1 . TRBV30 CAWSRKGAVYNEQFF TGTGCCTGGAGTCGGAAGGGGGCCGTCTACAATGAGCAGTTCTTC
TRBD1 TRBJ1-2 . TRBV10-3 CAISPRDRDFGGYTF TGTGCCATCAGTCCCCGGGACAGGGATTTTGGTGGCTACACCTTC
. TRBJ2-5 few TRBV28 CASSPDRGIGGETQYF TGTGCCAGCAGTCCCGACCGGGGGATAGGAGGAGAGACCCAGTACTTC
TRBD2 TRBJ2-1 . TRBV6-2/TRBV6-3 CASNDPGTSGGNSYNEQFF TGTGCCAGCAACGATCCCGGGACTAGCGGGGGCAACTCCTACAATGAGCAGTTCTTC
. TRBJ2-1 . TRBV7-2 CASSLDTARPMGEQFF TGTGCCAGCAGCTTAGATACGGCTAGACCAATGGGAGAGCAGTTCTTC
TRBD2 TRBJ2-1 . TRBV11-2 CASMLAGNEQFF TGTGCCAGCATGTTAGCGGGCAATGAGCAGTTCTTC
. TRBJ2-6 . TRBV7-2 CAGDPGHLSGANVLTF TGTGCCGGTGATCCGGGACATCTCTCTGGGGCCAACGTCCTGACTTTC
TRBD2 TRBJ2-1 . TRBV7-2 CASSTGLAKDEQFF TGTGCCAGCAGCACGGGACTAGCGAAGGATGAGCAGTTCTTC
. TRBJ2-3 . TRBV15 CATKEVADSTDTQYF TGTGCCACCAAAGAGGTAGCGGACAGCACAGATACGCAGTATTTT
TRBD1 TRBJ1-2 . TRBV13 CASSLGMAGGIYGYTF TGTGCCAGCAGCCTTGGGATGGCAGGGGGTATCTATGGCTACACCTTC
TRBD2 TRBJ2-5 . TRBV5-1 CASVSGTSGTFNERYF TGCGCCAGCGTATCCGGGACTAGCGGGACATTCAATGAGCGGTACTTC
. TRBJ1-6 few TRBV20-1 CSARTDGDNSPLHF TGCAGTGCTAGGACGGACGGTGATAATTCACCCCTCCACTTT
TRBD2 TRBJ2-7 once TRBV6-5 CASSQTGTSSFEQYF TGTGCCAGCAGTCAAACCGGGACTAGCAGCTTCGAGCAGTACTTC
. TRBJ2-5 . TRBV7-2 CASRSGPQGETQYF TGTGCCAGCAGATCTGGGCCCCAAGGAGAGACCCAGTACTTC
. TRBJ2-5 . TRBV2 CASEKGTQYF TGTGCCAGCGAGAAGGGGACCCAGTACTTC
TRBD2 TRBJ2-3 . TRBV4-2 CASSQGAPAGADTQYF TGTGCCAGCAGCCAAGGAGCCCCCGCGGGGGCAGATACGCAGTATTTT
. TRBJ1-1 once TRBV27 CASAGQLAEAFF TGTGCCAGTGCCGGGCAGCTCGCTGAAGCTTTCTTT
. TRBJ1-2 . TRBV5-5 CASRFPFSSLKAGYTF TGTGCCAGCAGATTCCCTTTTTCATCCCTAAAGGCTGGCTACACCTTC
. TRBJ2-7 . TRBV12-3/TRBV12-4 CASTRDLSYNEQYF TGTGCCAGCACCAGGGACCTCTCCTACAATGAGCAGTACTTC
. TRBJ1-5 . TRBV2 CASSDRAGAQPQHF TGTGCCAGCAGTGACCGGGCAGGGGCCCAGCCCCAGCATTTT